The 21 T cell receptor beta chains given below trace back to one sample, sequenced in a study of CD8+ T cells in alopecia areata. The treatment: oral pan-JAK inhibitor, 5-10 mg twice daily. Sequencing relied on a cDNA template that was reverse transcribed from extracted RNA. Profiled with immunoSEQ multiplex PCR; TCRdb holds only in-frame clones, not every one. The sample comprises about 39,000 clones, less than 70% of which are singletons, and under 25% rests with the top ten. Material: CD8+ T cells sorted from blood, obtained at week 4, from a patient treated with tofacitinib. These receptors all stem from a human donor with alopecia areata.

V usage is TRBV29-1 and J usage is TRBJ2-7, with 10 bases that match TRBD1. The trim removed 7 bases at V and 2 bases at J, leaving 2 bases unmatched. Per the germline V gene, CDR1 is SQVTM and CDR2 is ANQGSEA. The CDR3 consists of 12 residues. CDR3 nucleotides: TGCAGCGCTGGACAGGGGGCCTACGAGCAGTACTTC. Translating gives CSAGQGAYEQYF.

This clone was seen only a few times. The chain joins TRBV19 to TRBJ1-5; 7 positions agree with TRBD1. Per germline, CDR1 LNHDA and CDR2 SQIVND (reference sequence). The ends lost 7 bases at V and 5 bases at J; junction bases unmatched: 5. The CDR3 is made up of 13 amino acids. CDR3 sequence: CASTWDSYQPQHF. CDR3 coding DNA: TGTGCCAGTACCTGGGACAGCTATCAGCCCCAGCATTTT.

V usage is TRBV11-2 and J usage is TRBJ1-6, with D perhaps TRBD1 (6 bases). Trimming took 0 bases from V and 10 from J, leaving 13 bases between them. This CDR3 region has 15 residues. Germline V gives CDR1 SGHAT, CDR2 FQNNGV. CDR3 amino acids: CASSLDSGALSPLHF. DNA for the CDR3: TGTGCCAGCAGCTTAGATTCAGGGGCCCTCTCACCCCTCCACTTT.

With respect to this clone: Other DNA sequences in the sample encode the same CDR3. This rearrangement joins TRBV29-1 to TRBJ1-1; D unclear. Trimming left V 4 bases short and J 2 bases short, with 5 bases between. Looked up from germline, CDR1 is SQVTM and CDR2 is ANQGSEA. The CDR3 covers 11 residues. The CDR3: CSVGVNTEAFF. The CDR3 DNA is TGCAGCGTTGGAGTAAACACTGAAGCTTTCTTT.

CDR3 in amino acids: CASSEDGTGTDTQYF. The CDR3, as DNA: TGTGCCAGCAGTGAAGACGGGACAGGCACAGATACGCAGTATTTT. The V call is TRBV6-1, the J call TRBJ2-3; TRBD1 matches 7 bases. The CDR3 runs 15 residues. V shed 1 base and J 1 base; nucleotides not matched to a gene: 2. CDR1 is MNHNS and CDR2 is SASEGT in the germline V gene.

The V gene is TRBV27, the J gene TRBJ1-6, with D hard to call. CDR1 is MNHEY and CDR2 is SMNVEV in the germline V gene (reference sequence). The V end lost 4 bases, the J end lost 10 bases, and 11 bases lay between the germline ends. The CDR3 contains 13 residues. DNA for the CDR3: TGTGCCAGCAGTTCATTGGGGATATCACCCCTCCACTTT. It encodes CASSSLGISPLHF.

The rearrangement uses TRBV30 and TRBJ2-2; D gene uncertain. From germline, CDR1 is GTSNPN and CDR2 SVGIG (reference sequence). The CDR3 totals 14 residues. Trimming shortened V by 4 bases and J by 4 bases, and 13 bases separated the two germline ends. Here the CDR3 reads CAWTSIASTGELFF. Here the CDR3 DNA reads TGTGCCTGGACGTCAATAGCAAGCACCGGGGAGCTGTTTTTT.

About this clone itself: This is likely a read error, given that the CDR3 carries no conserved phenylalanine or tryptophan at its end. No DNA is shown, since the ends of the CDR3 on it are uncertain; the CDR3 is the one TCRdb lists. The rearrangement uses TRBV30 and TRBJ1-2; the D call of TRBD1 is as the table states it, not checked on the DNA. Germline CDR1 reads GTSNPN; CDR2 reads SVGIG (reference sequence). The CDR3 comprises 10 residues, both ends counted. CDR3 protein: CAWGDRQPLI.

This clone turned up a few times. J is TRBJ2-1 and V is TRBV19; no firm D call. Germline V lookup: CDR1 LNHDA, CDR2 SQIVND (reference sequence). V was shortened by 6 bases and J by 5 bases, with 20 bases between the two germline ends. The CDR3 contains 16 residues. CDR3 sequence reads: CASSITIGPLDNEQFF. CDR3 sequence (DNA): TGTGCCAGTAGCATTACAATAGGACCCCTTGACAATGAGCAGTTCTTC.

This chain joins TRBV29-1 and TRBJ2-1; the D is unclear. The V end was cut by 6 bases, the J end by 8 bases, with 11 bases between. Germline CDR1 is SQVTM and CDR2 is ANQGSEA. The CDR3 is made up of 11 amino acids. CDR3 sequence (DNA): TGCAGCGTCGGCTTGGGGTATGAGCAGTTCTTC. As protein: CSVGLGYEQFF.

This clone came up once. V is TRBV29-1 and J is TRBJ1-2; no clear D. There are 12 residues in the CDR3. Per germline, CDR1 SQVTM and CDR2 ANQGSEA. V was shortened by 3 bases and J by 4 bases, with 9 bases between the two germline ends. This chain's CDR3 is CSVDNRPYGYTF. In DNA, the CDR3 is TGCAGCGTTGATAATCGACCCTATGGCTACACCTTC.

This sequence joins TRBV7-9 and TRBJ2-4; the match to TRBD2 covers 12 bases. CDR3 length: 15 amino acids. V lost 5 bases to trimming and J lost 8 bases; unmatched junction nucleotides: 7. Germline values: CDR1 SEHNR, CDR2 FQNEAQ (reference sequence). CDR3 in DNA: TGTGCCAGCAGCACACTAGCGGGGGGTTTTGACATTCAGTACTTC. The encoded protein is CASSTLAGGFDIQYF.

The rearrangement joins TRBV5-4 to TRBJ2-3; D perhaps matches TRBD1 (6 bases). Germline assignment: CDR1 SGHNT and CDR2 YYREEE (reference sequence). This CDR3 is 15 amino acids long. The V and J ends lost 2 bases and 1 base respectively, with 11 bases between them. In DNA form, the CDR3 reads TGTGCCAGCAGCTTACAGGGTATGGGCACAGATACGCAGTATTTT. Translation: CASSLQGMGTDTQYF. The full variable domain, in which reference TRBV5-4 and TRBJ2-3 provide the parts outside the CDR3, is ETGVTQSPTHLIKTRGQQVTLRCSSQSGHNTVSWYQQALGQGPQFIFQYYREEENGRGNFPPRFSGLQFPNYSSELNVNALELDDSALYLCASSLQGMGTDTQYFGPGTRLTVL.

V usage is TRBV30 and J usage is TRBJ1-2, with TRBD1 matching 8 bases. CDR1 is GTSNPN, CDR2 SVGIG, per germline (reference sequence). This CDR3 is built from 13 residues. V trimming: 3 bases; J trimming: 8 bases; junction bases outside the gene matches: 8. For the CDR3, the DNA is TGTGCCTGGAGCGCCGGGACAGGCGGGGGCTACACCTTC. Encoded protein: CAWSAGTGGGYTF.

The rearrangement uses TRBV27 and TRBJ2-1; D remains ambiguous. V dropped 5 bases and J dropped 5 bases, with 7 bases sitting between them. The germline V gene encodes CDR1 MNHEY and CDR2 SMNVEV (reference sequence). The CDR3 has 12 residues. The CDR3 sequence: CASSPSNNEQFF. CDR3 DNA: TGTGCCAGCAGTCCCTCTAACAATGAGCAGTTCTTC.

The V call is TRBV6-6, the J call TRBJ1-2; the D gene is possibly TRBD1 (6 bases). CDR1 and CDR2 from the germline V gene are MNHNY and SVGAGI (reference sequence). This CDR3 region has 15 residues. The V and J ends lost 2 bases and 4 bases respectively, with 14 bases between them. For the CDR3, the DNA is TGTGCCAGCAGTTACAGGGACACCGGGGCCTATGGCTACACCTTC. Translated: CASSYRDTGAYGYTF.

The DNA for the CDR3 is TGTGCCAGCAGCTCTTGGGACTTGAAAGAGACCCAGTACTTC. It is translated as CASSSWDLKETQYF. The rearrangement uses TRBV5-4 and TRBJ2-5; D possibly corresponds to TRBD2 (6 bases). The CDR3 runs 14 residues. In germline, CDR1 is SGHNT, CDR2 YYREEE (reference sequence). Deletions cut 3 bases from V and 3 bases from J, with 12 bases between.

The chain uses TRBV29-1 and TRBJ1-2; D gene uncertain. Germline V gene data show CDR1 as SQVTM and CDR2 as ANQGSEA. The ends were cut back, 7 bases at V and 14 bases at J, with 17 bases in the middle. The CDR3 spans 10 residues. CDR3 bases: TGCAGCGCACTTGGTTTGGACGCGACCTTC. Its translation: CSALGLDATF.

The chain's CDR3 is CASSPGTSVDEQYF. The DNA of the CDR3 is TGTGCCAGCAGCCCCGGGACTAGCGTGGACGAGCAGTACTTC. The V gene is TRBV7-3, the J gene TRBJ2-7, with 10 positions matching TRBD2. Germline CDR1 and CDR2: SGHTA and FQGTGA. This CDR3 contains 14 residues. With V trimmed by 5 bases and J by 5 bases, 6 bases remained unmatched.

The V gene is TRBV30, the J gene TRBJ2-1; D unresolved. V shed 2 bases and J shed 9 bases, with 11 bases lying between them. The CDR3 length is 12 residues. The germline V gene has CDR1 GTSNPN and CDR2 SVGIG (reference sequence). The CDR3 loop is CAWSSPPGEQFF. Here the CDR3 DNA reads TGTGCCTGGAGTTCCCCCCCGGGTGAGCAGTTCTTC.

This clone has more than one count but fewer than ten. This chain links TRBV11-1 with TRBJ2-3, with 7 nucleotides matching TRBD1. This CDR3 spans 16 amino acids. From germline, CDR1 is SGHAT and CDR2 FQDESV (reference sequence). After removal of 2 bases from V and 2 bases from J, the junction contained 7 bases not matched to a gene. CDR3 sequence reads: CASSLRDRSDTDTQYF. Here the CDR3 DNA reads TGTGCCAGCAGCTTAAGGGACAGAAGCGACACAGATACGCAGTATTTT.